The sample holds one count of the clone carrying this TCR beta chain. Its antigen is still unknown. The data were obtained in a study of cytomegalovirus exposure and HLA in healthy donors. At the level of the study: HLA-typed donors contributed some 77 million unique TCRs, which were held in an early data release.

Germline CDR1 reads SGHAT; CDR2 reads FQNNGV. CDR3 length: 14 residues. Between the trimmed V and J ends, which lost 7 bases and 7 bases, there was a span of 19 bases. Study-wide findings and caveats: As was reported, the classifier diagnosed cytomegalovirus status with high specificity and sensitivity.

The PCR contained 60 Vbeta and 13 Jbeta primers. In the source study's methods: An analysis performed later counted 73 million or so unique TCR beta chains (approximately 12 million of them shared). Method: immunoSEQ multiplex PCR; TCRdb's copy keeps in-frame clones and lacks some. Clone size and V and J calls were adopted from that table, with D and trimming inferred from the DNA. Among about 180,000 clones listed, around four fifths were seen once. This receptor was taken from a woman aged 50 to 60 in good health and CMV-seropositive. The rearrangement uses TRBV11-2 and TRBJ1-2; D might be TRBD1 (6 bases). Sequenced input: PBMCs. The CDR3 region is CASTTGLRTSGYTF. The CDR3 DNA sequence: TGTGCCAGCACCACAGGGTTAAGGACCTCTGGCTACACCTTC. The full variable domain, in which reference TRBV11-2 and TRBJ1-2 provide the parts outside the CDR3, is EAGVAQSPRYKIIEKRQSVAFWCNPISGHATLYWYQQILGQGPKLLIQFQNNGVVDDSQLPKDRFSAERLKGVDSTLKIQPAKLEDSAVYLCASTTGLRTSGYTFGSGTRLTVV.